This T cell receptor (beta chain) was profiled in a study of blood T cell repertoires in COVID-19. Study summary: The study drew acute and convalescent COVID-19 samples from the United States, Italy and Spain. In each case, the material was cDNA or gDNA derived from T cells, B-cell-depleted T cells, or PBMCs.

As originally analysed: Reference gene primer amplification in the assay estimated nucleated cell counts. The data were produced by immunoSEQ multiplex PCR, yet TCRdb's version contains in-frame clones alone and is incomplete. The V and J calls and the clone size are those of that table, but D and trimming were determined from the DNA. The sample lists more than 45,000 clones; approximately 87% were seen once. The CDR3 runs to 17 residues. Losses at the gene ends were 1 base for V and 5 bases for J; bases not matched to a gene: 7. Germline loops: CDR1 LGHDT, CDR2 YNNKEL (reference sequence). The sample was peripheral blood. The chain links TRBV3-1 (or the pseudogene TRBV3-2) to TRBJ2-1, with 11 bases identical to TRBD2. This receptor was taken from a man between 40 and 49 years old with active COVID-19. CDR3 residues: CASSQVTSGSGHNEQFF. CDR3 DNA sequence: TGTGCCAGCAGCCAAGTAACTAGCGGGAGTGGCCACAATGAGCAGTTCTTC.